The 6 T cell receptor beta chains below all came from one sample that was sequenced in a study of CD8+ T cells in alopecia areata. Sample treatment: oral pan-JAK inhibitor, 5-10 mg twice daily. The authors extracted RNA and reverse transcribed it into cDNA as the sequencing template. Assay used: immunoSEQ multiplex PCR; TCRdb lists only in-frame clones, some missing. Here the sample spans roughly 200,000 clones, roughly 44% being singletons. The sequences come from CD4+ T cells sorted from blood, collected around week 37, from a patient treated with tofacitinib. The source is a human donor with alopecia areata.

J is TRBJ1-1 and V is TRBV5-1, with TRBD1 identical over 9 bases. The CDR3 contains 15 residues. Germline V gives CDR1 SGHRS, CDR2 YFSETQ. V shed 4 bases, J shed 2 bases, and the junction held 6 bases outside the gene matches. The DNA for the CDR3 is TGCGCCAGCAGCCCCGGGACAGGGAGAAACACTGAAGCTTTCTTT. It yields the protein CASSPGTGRNTEAFF.

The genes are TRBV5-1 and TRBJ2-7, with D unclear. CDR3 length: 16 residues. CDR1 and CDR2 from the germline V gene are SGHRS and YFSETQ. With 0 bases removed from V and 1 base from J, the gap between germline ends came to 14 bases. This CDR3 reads CASSLAAGALSYEQYF. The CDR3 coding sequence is TGCGCCAGCAGCTTGGCCGCAGGAGCCCTATCCTACGAGCAGTACTTC.

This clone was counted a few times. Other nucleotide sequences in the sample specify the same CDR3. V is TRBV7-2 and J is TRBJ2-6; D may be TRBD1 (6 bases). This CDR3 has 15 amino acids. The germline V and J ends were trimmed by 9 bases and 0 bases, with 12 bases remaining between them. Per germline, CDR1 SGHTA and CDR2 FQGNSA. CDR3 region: CASSLGGSGANVLTF. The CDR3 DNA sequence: TGTGCCAGTTCCTTAGGGGGCTCTGGGGCCAACGTCCTGACTTTC.

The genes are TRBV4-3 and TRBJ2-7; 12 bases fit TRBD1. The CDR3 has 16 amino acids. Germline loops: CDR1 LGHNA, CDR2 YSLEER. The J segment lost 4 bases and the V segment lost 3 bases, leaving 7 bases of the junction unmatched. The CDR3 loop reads CASSQGTGGAFYEQYF. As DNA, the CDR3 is TGCGCCAGCAGCCAGGGGACAGGGGGCGCGTTTTACGAGCAGTACTTC.

CDR3 protein: CASSPGQGANEQYF. The CDR3 coding sequence is TGCGCCAGCAGCCCGGGACAGGGGGCAAACGAGCAGTACTTC. The chain joins TRBV5-1 to TRBJ2-7; 12 nucleotides match TRBD1. With 4 bases clipped from V and 5 bases from J, the junction kept 4 bases outside the gene matches. The CDR3 contains 14 residues. Germline CDR1 is SGHRS and CDR2 is YFSETQ.

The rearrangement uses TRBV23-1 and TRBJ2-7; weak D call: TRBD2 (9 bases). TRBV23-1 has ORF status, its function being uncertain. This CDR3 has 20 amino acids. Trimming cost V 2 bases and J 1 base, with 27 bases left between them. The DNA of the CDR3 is TGCGCCAGCAGTCAACCGACAAGACAGGGGAGGACTAGCGCGTCCTACGAGCAGTACTTC. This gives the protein CASSQPTRQGRTSASYEQYF.